What follows are 14 T cell receptor beta chains derived from one specimen sequenced in a study of blood T cell repertoires in COVID-19. Some clones are missing from TCRdb's copy, which holds only in-frame ones; the method was immunoSEQ multiplex PCR. The sample records about 68,000 clones, over 70% being singletons. Material: peripheral blood. The receptors come from a human donor in a cohort sampled during active COVID-19.

This clone was found a few times. This chain uses TRBV30 with TRBJ1-2; a possible D gene is TRBD1 (6 bases). Germline loops: CDR1 GTSNPN, CDR2 SVGIG (reference sequence). The CDR3 sequence is 12 residues long. V was shortened by 0 bases and J by 7 bases, with 9 bases between the two germline ends. DNA of the CDR3: TGTGCCTGGAGTGTCCAGGGGCCTGGCTACACCTTC. Its protein product is CAWSVQGPGYTF.

The J gene is TRBJ1-1, the V gene TRBV5-1, with 9 bases identical to TRBD1. In germline, CDR1 is SGHRS, CDR2 YFSETQ. V lost 5 bases to trimming and J lost 0 bases; unmatched junction nucleotides: 11. The CDR3 is 17 residues long. The CDR3, as DNA: TGCGCCAGCAGTGCCAGTGGGACAGGGATCCTGAACACTGAAGCTTTCTTT. Protein sequence: CASSASGTGILNTEAFF.

The chain employs TRBV24-1 and TRBJ2-5, with D perhaps matching TRBD2 (5 bases). The CDR3 contains 15 residues. With 4 bases removed from V and 2 bases from J, the gap between germline ends came to 13 bases. CDR1 KGHDR and CDR2 SFDVKD come from the germline V gene. CDR3 sequence (DNA): TGTGCCACCAGTGAGAGGAGTCTAGCACAAGAGACCCAGTACTTC. This encodes CATSERSLAQETQYF.

This chain joins TRBV4-2 and TRBJ2-7; TRBD2 matches at 7 bases. Germline CDR1 and CDR2: LGHNA and YNFKEQ. V was clipped by 3 bases and J by 2 bases; unmatched bases: 16. The CDR3 sequence is 18 residues long. CDR3 DNA: TGTGCCAGCAGCCAGGCGGCAGCAGCGGGGCTTATGACCTACGAGCAGTACTTC. Protein product: CASSQAAAAGLMTYEQYF.

Here the CDR3 DNA reads TGTGCCAGCTCACCACCGTCACATTCAACTAATGAAAAACTGTTTTTT. Translating gives CASSPPSHSTNEKLFF. The rearrangement joins TRBV18 to TRBJ1-4; no clear D. The germline V gene has CDR1 KGHSH and CDR2 LQKENI. The V gene lost 0 bases and the J gene lost 0 bases, with 8 bases spanning the gap. This CDR3 has 16 residues.

The chain combines TRBV4-2 with TRBJ2-4; D might be TRBD1 (5 bases). Trimming removed 0 bases at V and 2 bases at J, with 11 bases between. Germline V gene lookup returns CDR1 LGHNA and CDR2 YNFKEQ. This CDR3 is 16 amino acids long. CDR3: CASSQDRGTPKNIQYF. For the CDR3, the DNA is TGTGCCAGCAGCCAAGATAGGGGTACACCCAAAAACATTCAGTACTTC.

This chain connects TRBV6-5 to TRBJ2-1, with TRBD2 identical over 7 bases. The germline V gene encodes CDR1 MNHEY and CDR2 SVGAGI. The CDR3 totals 15 residues. The trim removed 6 bases at V and 9 bases at J, leaving 14 bases unmatched. The CDR3 DNA follows: TGTGCCAGCAGGATAGCGGGTACTTCTTTGGGTGAGCAGTTCTTC. The encoded protein is CASRIAGTSLGEQFF.

The chain links TRBV19 to TRBJ1-1; 8 bases fit TRBD1. With 6 bases clipped from V and 2 bases from J, the junction kept 11 bases outside the gene matches. The CDR3 spans 16 residues. Germline V gives CDR1 LNHDA, CDR2 SQIVND (reference sequence). The CDR3 sequence is CASSRNRGASNTEAFF. CDR3 nucleotides: TGTGCCAGTAGCCGCAACAGGGGGGCTTCCAACACTGAAGCTTTCTTT.

The chain combines TRBV27 with TRBJ1-6, with D hard to call. V was pared by 2 bases and J by 7 bases, with 9 bases between. This CDR3 has 14 amino acids. Germline CDR1 MNHEY, CDR2 SMNVEV (reference sequence). The chain's CDR3 is CASSLRQRNSPLHF. The CDR3 region has the DNA TGTGCCAGCAGTTTACGCCAGCGAAATTCACCCCTCCACTTT.

The table lists this clone with a count of one. The V and J genes are TRBV18 and TRBJ1-2; D is unresolved. Germline V gene sequence: CDR1 KGHSH, CDR2 LQKENI. The CDR3 covers 15 residues. Trimming removed 1 base from V and 3 bases from J, with 12 bases in between. The CDR3 DNA sequence: TGTGCCAGCTCACCACTCGGCCGGCAGGACTATGGCTACACCTTC. Amino acids: CASSPLGRQDYGYTF.

This sequence joins TRBV4-3 and TRBJ2-3, with 8 positions matching TRBD2. The CDR3 contains 16 residues. The V segment lost 1 base and the J segment 8 bases; nucleotides outside the gene matches: 11. CDR1 and CDR2 from the germline V gene are LGHNA and YSLEER. The CDR3 DNA sequence: TGCGCCAGCAGCCAAGGAGCCAGCGGGAGTATAGGTACGCAGTATTTT. As protein: CASSQGASGSIGTQYF.

This clone was counted only a few times. The germline gene is not matched at one end of the junction; a read error may be the cause. The chain has TRBV14 and TRBJ2-3, with 7 positions matching TRBD1. Germline lookup yields CDR1 SGHDN and CDR2 FVKESK. The CDR3 consists of 14 residues. This CDR3 is CATSGTGGTDTQYF. Written as DNA, the CDR3 is TGTGCCACCAGCGGAACAGGGGGCACAGATACGCAGTATTTT.

The chain recombines TRBV30 with TRBJ2-1; tentatively, D is TRBD1 (6 bases). V was cut by 3 bases and J by 4 bases, with 13 bases left in between. Per the germline V gene, CDR1 is GTSNPN and CDR2 is SVGIG (reference sequence). The CDR3 is made up of 14 amino acids. This CDR3 reads CAWRGAVTYNEQFF. CDR3 DNA: TGTGCCTGGAGGGGGGCAGTTACGTACAATGAGCAGTTCTTC.

This chain links TRBV10-3 with TRBJ2-5; 9 bases agree with TRBD1. Germline CDR1 ENHRY, CDR2 SYGVKD. CDR3 length: 13 amino acids. Losses at the gene ends were 6 bases for V and 4 bases for J; bases not matched to a gene: 3. CDR3 residues: CAISRGQGETQYF. The CDR3 DNA follows: TGTGCCATCAGCCGGGGACAGGGAGAGACCCAGTACTTC.